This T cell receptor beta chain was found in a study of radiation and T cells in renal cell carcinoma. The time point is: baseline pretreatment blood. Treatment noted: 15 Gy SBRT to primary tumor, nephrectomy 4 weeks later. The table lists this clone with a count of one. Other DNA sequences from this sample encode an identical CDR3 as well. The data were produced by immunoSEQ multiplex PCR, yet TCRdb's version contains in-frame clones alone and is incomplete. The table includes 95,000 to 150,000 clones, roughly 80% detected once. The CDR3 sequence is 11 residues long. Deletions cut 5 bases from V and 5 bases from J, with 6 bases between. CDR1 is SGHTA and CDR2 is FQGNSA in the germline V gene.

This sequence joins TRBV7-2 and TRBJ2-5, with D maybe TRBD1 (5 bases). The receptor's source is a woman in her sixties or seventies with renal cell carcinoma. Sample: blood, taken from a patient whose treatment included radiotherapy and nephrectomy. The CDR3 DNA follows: TGTGCCAGCAGCCCAGGGGAGACCCAGTACTTC. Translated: CASSPGETQYF. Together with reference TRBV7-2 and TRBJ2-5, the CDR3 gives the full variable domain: GAGVSQSPSNKVTEKGKDVELRCDPISGHTALYWYRQSLGQGLEFLIYFQGNSAPDKSGLPSDRFSAERTGGSVSTLTIQRTQQEDSAVYLCASSPGETQYFGPGTRLLVL.